This is a list of T cell receptor beta chains from one sample in a study of blood T cell repertoires in COVID-19. This table comes from immunoSEQ multiplex PCR, and its TCRdb copy is limited to in-frame clones, with some not included. The data contain 100,000 to 150,000 clones, around nine tenths of them singletons. Sequenced sample: peripheral blood. These receptors originate from a woman over 75 with acute or convalescent COVID-19. Each CDR3 is given with its conserved first and last residue. The D gene is left open where the match is weak. Part of the rows lack a size; the others show once, few, many or a class for expanded clones.

V gene: TRBV19; D gene: -; clone size: -; J gene: TRBJ2-3; CDR3 protein: CASNRDFLSTDTQYF; CDR3 DNA: TGTGCCAGTAACCGCGACTTTCTTAGCACAGATACGCAGTATTTT
V gene: TRBV5-1; D gene: TRBD2; clone size: -; J gene: TRBJ2-1; CDR3 protein: CASSLSGSVDNEQFF; CDR3 DNA: TGCGCCAGCAGTTTAAGCGGGAGCGTGGACAATGAGCAGTTCTTC
V gene: TRBV6-1; D gene: TRBD2; clone size: -; J gene: TRBJ2-5; CDR3 protein: CASSEKETSGSWRETQYF; CDR3 DNA: TGTGCCAGCAGTGAGAAGGAGACTAGCGGGAGTTGGAGAGAGACCCAGTACTTC
V gene: TRBV5-6; D gene: -; clone size: -; J gene: TRBJ1-5; CDR3 protein: CASSLTGEGQPQHF; CDR3 DNA: TGTGCCAGCAGCCTAACGGGGGAGGGTCAGCCCCAGCATTTT
V gene: TRBV19; D gene: -; clone size: -; J gene: TRBJ1-2; CDR3 protein: CASSHRSGQNYGYTF; CDR3 DNA: TGTGCCAGTAGCCACCGTTCGGGACAAAACTATGGCTACACCTTC
V gene: TRBV7-2; D gene: TRBD1; clone size: -; J gene: TRBJ2-2; CDR3 protein: CASILGWGQSNTGELFF; CDR3 DNA: TGTGCCAGCATCTTGGGTTGGGGACAGAGTAACACCGGGGAGCTGTTTTTT
V gene: TRBV3-1/TRBV3-2; D gene: -; clone size: once; J gene: TRBJ2-4; CDR3 protein: CASSQGRRGPLLLAKNIQYF; CDR3 DNA: TGTGCCAGCAGCCAAGGAAGGAGGGGCCCCCTTCTTTTAGCCAAAAACATTCAGTACTTC
V gene: TRBV29-1; D gene: TRBD1; clone size: -; J gene: TRBJ2-1; CDR3 protein: CSVEGQGPQRWNEQFF; CDR3 DNA: TGCAGCGTTGAAGGACAGGGCCCCCAGAGGTGGAATGAGCAGTTCTTC
V gene: TRBV5-1; D gene: TRBD1; clone size: -; J gene: TRBJ2-5; CDR3 protein: CASSSGGQGSQETQYF; CDR3 DNA: TGCGCCAGCAGTAGTGGGGGACAGGGATCCCAAGAGACCCAGTACTTC
V gene: TRBV4-3; D gene: -; clone size: -; J gene: TRBJ1-3; CDR3 protein: CASSQVVPGNTIYF; CDR3 DNA: TGCGCCAGCAGCCAAGTAGTCCCTGGAAACACCATATATTTT
V gene: TRBV19; D gene: TRBD2; clone size: -; J gene: TRBJ2-1; CDR3 protein: CASSIDYLAGPYNEQFF; CDR3 DNA: TGTGCCAGTAGTATAGATTACCTAGCGGGACCGTACAATGAGCAGTTCTTC
V gene: TRBV10-3; D gene: -; clone size: -; J gene: TRBJ1-5; CDR3 protein: CASREEGNQPQHF; CDR3 DNA: TGTGCCTCCCGGGAGGAAGGCAATCAGCCCCAGCATTTT
V gene: TRBV6-5; D gene: TRBD1; clone size: few; J gene: TRBJ1-4; CDR3 protein: CASRAGGRVEKLFF; CDR3 DNA: TGTGCCAGCAGAGCAGGGGGCAGGGTAGAAAAACTGTTTTTT
V gene: TRBV28; D gene: TRBD1; clone size: few; J gene: TRBJ1-5; CDR3 protein: CASSSTGELLPQHF; CDR3 DNA: TGTGCCAGCAGTTCGACAGGGGAACTGTTGCCCCAGCATTTT
V gene: TRBV9; D gene: TRBD2; clone size: -; J gene: TRBJ2-3; CDR3 protein: CASSVGTSGGARDTQYF; CDR3 DNA: TGTGCCAGCAGCGTAGGGACTAGCGGGGGGGCAAGAGATACGCAGTATTTT
V gene: TRBV7-9; D gene: TRBD1; clone size: -; J gene: TRBJ2-7; CDR3 protein: CASSLGQGRYEQYF; CDR3 DNA: TGTGCCAGCAGCCTCGGACAGGGGCGCTACGAGCAGTACTTC
V gene: TRBV7-9; D gene: TRBD2; clone size: once; J gene: TRBJ2-5; CDR3 protein: CASRPGLEETQYF; CDR3 DNA: TGTGCCAGCAGACCCGGACTAGAAGAGACCCAGTACTTC
V gene: TRBV5-1; D gene: TRBD1; clone size: -; J gene: TRBJ1-6; CDR3 protein: CASSPSDRPNSPLHF; CDR3 DNA: TGCGCCAGCAGCCCGTCGGACAGGCCAAATTCACCCCTCCACTTT
V gene: TRBV9; D gene: -; clone size: once; J gene: TRBJ2-7; CDR3 protein: CASSFDRDSYEQYF; CDR3 DNA: TGTGCCAGCAGCTTTGACAGAGACTCCTACGAGCAGTACTTC
V gene: TRBV29-1; D gene: -; clone size: few; J gene: TRBJ2-2; CDR3 protein: CSVTNSNTGELFF; CDR3 DNA: TGCAGCGTGACTAATTCGAACACCGGGGAGCTGTTTTTT
V gene: TRBV4-3; D gene: TRBD1; clone size: -; J gene: TRBJ1-2; CDR3 protein: CASSQADRQRYGYTF; CDR3 DNA: TGCGCCAGCAGCCAAGCGGACAGGCAGCGCTATGGCTACACCTTC
V gene: TRBV19; D gene: -; clone size: -; J gene: TRBJ1-2; CDR3 protein: CASRSQGENYGYTF; CDR3 DNA: TGTGCCAGTAGGAGCCAAGGGGAAAACTATGGCTACACCTTC
V gene: TRBV5-4; D gene: TRBD1; clone size: once; J gene: TRBJ1-2; CDR3 protein: CASTTGGGYTF; CDR3 DNA: TGTGCCAGCACAACAGGGGGTGGCTACACCTTC
V gene: TRBV6-6; D gene: -; clone size: -; J gene: TRBJ1-5; CDR3 protein: CASQRGGAAGDQAQHF; CDR3 DNA: TGTGCCAGCCAAAGGGGGGGGGCCGCTGGTGATCAGGCCCAGCATTTT
V gene: TRBV18; D gene: TRBD1; clone size: -; J gene: TRBJ1-4; CDR3 protein: CASSPRDRVGEKLFF; CDR3 DNA: TGTGCCAGCTCACCACGAGACAGGGTTGGGGAAAAACTGTTTTTT
V gene: TRBV5-1; D gene: TRBD2; clone size: -; J gene: TRBJ2-3; CDR3 protein: CASSSPRLAGSTDTQYF; CDR3 DNA: TGCGCCAGCAGCTCCCCAAGACTAGCGGGGAGCACAGATACGCAGTATTTT
V gene: TRBV2; D gene: TRBD2; clone size: -; J gene: TRBJ2-7; CDR3 protein: CASSDGTGGGYEQYF; CDR3 DNA: TGTGCCAGCAGCGATGGGACGGGGGGAGGCTACGAGCAGTACTTC
V gene: TRBV10-3; D gene: -; clone size: -; J gene: TRBJ2-5; CDR3 protein: CAISEPGKGETQYF; CDR3 DNA: TGTGCCATCAGTGAGCCAGGAAAAGGCGAGACCCAGTACTTC
V gene: TRBV6-5; D gene: -; clone size: -; J gene: TRBJ1-1; CDR3 protein: CASRSRQVNTEAFF; CDR3 DNA: TGTGCCAGCAGATCAAGACAGGTGAACACTGAAGCTTTCTTT
V gene: TRBV2; D gene: TRBD1; clone size: once; J gene: TRBJ1-4; CDR3 protein: CASSGNRGPNEKLFF; CDR3 DNA: TGTGCCAGCAGTGGAAACAGGGGCCCTAATGAAAAACTGTTTTTT
V gene: TRBV6-2/TRBV6-3; D gene: -; clone size: -; J gene: TRBJ1-2; CDR3 protein: CASSRQAYGYTF; CDR3 DNA: TGTGCCAGCAGTCGGCAGGCCTATGGCTACACCTTC
V gene: TRBV24-1; D gene: -; clone size: -; J gene: TRBJ1-1; CDR3 protein: CATRETVNTEAFF; CDR3 DNA: TGTGCCACCAGGGAGACAGTGAACACTGAAGCTTTCTTT
V gene: TRBV12-3/TRBV12-4; D gene: -; clone size: -; J gene: TRBJ1-6; CDR3 protein: CASSTIYSPLHF; CDR3 DNA: TGTGCCAGCAGCACAATCTATTCACCCCTCCACTTT
V gene: TRBV29-1; D gene: -; clone size: -; J gene: TRBJ2-4; CDR3 protein: CSVVARAKNIQYF; CDR3 DNA: TGCAGCGTTGTTGCTAGAGCCAAAAACATTCAGTACTTC
V gene: TRBV21-1; D gene: -; clone size: -; J gene: TRBJ2-5; CDR3 protein: CASSTGQGRVVGGETQYF; CDR3 DNA: TGTGCCAGCAGCACTGGACAGGGTAGAGTAGTGGGGGGGGAGACCCAGTACTTC
V gene: TRBV5-1; D gene: TRBD1; clone size: few; J gene: TRBJ1-2; CDR3 protein: CASSLGDSDYGYTF; CDR3 DNA: TGCGCCAGCAGCTTGGGGGACAGTGACTATGGCTACACCTTC
V gene: TRBV10-3; D gene: TRBD1; clone size: -; J gene: TRBJ1-2; CDR3 protein: CATWDRGPLNYGYTF; CDR3 DNA: TGTGCCACTTGGGACAGGGGGCCCCTAAACTATGGCTACACCTTC
V gene: TRBV13; D gene: TRBD1; clone size: -; J gene: TRBJ2-7; CDR3 protein: CASSLGRDRGSYEQYF; CDR3 DNA: TGTGCCAGCAGCTTAGGCCGGGACAGGGGCTCCTACGAGCAGTACTTC
V gene: TRBV6-6; D gene: TRBD1; clone size: once; J gene: TRBJ1-2; CDR3 protein: CASSYPGQGGHGYTF; CDR3 DNA: TGTGCCAGCAGTTACCCTGGACAGGGGGGGCATGGCTACACCTTC
V gene: TRBV4-1; D gene: TRBD1; clone size: -; J gene: TRBJ1-2; CDR3 protein: CASSQGDRDHYGYTF; CDR3 DNA: TGCGCCAGCAGCCAAGGGGACAGAGATCACTATGGCTACACCTTC